This TCR beta chain emerged from a study of T-cell memory formation after mild COVID-19. The study, taken as a whole, reports: Day 15 to 85 contracting clones showed balanced CD4/CD8; later expanders leaned CD4+.

TCRdb re-derived calls from the 5' RACE reads in MiXCR, one entry per CDR3 protein. The repertoire holds about 350,000 distinct CDR3 sequences, with roughly 15% as singletons. For this clonotype: Its matching antigen is unknown.

Germline CDR1 reads LGHNA; CDR2 reads YSLEER. This CDR3 contains 14 residues. Trimming took 1 base from V and 4 from J, leaving 10 bases between them. Sequenced material: PBMCs or a T cell subset sorted from them (not recorded which). The source is a man between 18 and 29 years old who had mild COVID-19 (a few samples of this study predate the infection). Cell type and time point are not known. The V and J genes are TRBV4-3 and TRBJ1-2; D ambiguous. CDR3 sequence reads: CASSQGPSTYGYTF. CDR3 nucleotide sequence: TGCGCCAGCAGCCAAGGGCCCAGTACCTATGGCTACACCTTC.